The present T cell receptor beta chain was sequenced within a study of control samples from healthy donors and cancer patients. There are 12 residues in the CDR3. V was pared by 6 bases and J by 8 bases, with 4 bases of the junction left unmatched. Looked up from germline, CDR1 is LNHDA and CDR2 is SQIVND (reference sequence). Using immunoSEQ multiplex PCR, the repertoire was profiled, and TCRdb retains in-frame clones only, with some absent. The table records around 130,000 clones, 87% of them present only once. Material for sequencing was blood. The source is a man aged 30-40 years in good health. V is TRBV19 and J is TRBJ1-2; TRBD1 matches 9 bases. The CDR3 DNA reads as TGTGCCAGTAGACAGGGGGCTCGGGGCTACACCTTC. This translates into CASRQGARGYTF.